This TCR beta chain was retrieved from a study of response to subunit inactivated influenza vaccine. Findings and caveats of the study: Every seasonal influenza vaccination brings in few new T cells, the authors suggested.

This clonotype was counted at least ten times. The antigen is not known. The CDR3 contains 14 residues. CDR1 is SEHNR and CDR2 is FQNEAQ in the germline V gene (reference sequence). Trimming shortened V by 6 bases and J by 0 bases, and 11 bases separated the two germline ends. One entry per CDR3 protein results from TCRdb running MiXCR on the RT-PCR reads. The top ten clones hold roughly a tenth of a sample with just over 300,000 distinct CDR3 sequences, 20% to 25% of them seen once. Here the sequenced sample was PBMCs from blood, taken approximately 20 months after vaccination. The J gene is TRBJ1-1, the V gene TRBV7-9, with unresolved D. This receptor was obtained from a man aged 45-69 years who received an inactivated influenza vaccine. CDR3 nucleotides: TGTGCCAGCAGTCCTCTGGGGATGAACACTGAAGCTTTCTTT. Its translation: CASSPLGMNTEAFF.